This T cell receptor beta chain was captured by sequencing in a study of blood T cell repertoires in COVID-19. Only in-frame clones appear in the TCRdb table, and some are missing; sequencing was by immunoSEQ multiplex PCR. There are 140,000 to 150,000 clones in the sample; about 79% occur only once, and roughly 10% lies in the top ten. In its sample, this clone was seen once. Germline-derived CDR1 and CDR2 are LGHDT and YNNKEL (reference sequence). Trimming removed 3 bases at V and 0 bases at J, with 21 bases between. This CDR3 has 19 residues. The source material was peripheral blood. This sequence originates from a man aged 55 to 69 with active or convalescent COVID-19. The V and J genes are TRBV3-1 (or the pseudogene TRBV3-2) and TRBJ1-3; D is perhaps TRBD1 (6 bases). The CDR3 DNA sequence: TGTGCCAGCAGCCAGAATCCTCTCTACACAGGGAGCTCTGGAAACACCATATATTTT. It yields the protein CASSQNPLYTGSSGNTIYF.